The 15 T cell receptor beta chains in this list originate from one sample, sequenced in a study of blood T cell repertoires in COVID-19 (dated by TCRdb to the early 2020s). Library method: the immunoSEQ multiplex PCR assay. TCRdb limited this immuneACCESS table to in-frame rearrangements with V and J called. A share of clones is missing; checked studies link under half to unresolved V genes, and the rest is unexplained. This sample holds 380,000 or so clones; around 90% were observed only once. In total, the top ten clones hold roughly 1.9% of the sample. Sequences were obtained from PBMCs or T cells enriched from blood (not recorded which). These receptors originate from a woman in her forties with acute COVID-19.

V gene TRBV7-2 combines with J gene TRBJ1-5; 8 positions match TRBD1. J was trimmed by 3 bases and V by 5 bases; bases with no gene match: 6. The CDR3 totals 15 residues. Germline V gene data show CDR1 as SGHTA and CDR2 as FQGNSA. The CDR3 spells CASSLTTGVNQPQHF. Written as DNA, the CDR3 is TGTGCCAGCAGCCTCACGACAGGGGTCAATCAGCCCCAGCATTTT. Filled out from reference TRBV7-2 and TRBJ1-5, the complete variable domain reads GAGVSQSPSNKVTEKGKDVELRCDPISGHTALYWYRQSLGQGLEFLIYFQGNSAPDKSGLPSDRFSAERTGGSVSTLTIQRTQQEDSAVYLCASSLTTGVNQPQHFGDGTRLSIL.

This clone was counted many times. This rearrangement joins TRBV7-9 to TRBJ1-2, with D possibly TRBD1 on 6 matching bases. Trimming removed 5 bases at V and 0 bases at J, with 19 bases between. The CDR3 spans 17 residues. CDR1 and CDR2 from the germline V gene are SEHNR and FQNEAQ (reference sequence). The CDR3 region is CASSKGTLSASNYGYTF. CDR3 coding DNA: TGTGCCAGCAGCAAAGGGACACTCTCCGCTTCTAACTATGGCTACACCTTC.

CDR3 sequence (DNA): TGCGCCAGCAGCCAAGGAGAACAGGTGAGCTACGAGCAGTACTTC. Translated, it gives CASSQGEQVSYEQYF. V usage is TRBV4-1 and J usage is TRBJ2-7; D is possibly TRBD1 (5 bases). Germline V gene data show CDR1 as MGHRA and CDR2 as YSYEKL. V lost 1 base, J lost 3 bases, and 13 bases lay in between. The CDR3 length is 15 residues.

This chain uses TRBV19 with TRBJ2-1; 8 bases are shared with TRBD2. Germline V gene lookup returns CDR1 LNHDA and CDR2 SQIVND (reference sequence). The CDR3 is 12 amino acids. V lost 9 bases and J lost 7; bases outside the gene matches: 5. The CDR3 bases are TGTGCCAGCGGGACTAGAGATAATGAGCAGTTCTTC. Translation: CASGTRDNEQFF.

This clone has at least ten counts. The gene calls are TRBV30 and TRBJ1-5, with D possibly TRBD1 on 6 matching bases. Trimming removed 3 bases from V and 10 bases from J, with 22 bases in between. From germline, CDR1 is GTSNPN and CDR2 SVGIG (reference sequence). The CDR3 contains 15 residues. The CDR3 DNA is TGTGCCTGGAGCGCCAGCGCGGGGGCAATCAGCCCCCAGCATTTT. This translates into CAWSASAGAISPQHF.

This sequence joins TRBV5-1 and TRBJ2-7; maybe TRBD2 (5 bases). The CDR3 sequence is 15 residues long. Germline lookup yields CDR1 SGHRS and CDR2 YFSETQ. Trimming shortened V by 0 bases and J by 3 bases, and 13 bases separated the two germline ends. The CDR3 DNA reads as TGCGCCAGCAGCTTGGAGGGTTCGGGGTACTACGAGCAGTACTTC. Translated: CASSLEGSGYYEQYF.

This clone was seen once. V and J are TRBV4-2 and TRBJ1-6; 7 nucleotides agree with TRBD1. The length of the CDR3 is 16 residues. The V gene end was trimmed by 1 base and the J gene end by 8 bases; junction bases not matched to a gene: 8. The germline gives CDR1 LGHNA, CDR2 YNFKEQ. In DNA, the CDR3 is TGTGCCAGCAGCCAAGCCCCGACAGGGCAGGATTCACCCCTCCACTTT. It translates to CASSQAPTGQDSPLHF.

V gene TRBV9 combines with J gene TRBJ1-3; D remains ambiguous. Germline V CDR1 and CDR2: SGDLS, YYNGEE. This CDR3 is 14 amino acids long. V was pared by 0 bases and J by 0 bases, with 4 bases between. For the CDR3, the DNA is TGTGCCAGCAGCGTAGTCGGCTCTGGAAACACCATATATTTT. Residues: CASSVVGSGNTIYF.

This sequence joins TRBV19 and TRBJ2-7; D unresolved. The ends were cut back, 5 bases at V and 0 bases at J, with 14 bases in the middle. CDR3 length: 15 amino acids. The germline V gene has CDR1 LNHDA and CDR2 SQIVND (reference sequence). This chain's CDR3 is CASSDDFASSYEQYF. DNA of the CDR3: TGTGCCAGTAGTGACGACTTTGCGAGCTCCTACGAGCAGTACTTC. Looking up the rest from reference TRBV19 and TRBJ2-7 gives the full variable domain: DGGITQSPKYLFRKEGQNVTLSCEQNLNHDAMYWYRQDPGQGLRLIYYSQIVNDFQKGDIAEGYSVSREKKESFPLTVTSAQKNPTAFYLCASSDDFASSYEQYFGPGTRLTVT.

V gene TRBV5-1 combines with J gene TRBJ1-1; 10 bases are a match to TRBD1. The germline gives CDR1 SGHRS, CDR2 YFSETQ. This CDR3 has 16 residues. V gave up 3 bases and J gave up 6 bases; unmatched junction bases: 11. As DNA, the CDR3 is TGCGCCAGCAGCTCGGACAGGGGGGGTTCGAGCGCTGAAGCTTTCTTT. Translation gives CASSSDRGGSSAEAFF. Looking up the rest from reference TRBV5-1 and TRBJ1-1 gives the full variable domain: KAGVTQTPRYLIKTRGQQVTLSCSPISGHRSVSWYQQTPGQGLQFLFEYFSETQRNKGNFPGRFSGRQFSNSRSEMNVSTLELGDSALYLCASSSDRGGSSAEAFFGQGTRLTVV.

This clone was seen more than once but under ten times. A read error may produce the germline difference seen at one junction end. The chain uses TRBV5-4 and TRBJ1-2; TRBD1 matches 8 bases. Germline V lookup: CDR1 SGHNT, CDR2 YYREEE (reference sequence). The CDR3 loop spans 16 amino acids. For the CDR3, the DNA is TGTGCCAGCAGCTTGATTTTCGGGGACAGGAATGGAGGGGAAAGCTTC. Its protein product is CASSLIFGDRNGGESF.

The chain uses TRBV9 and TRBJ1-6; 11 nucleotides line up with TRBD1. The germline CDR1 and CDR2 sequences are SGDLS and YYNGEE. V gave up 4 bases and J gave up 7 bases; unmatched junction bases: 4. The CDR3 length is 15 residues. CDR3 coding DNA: TGTGCCAGCAGCCCCCGGGACAGGGGGAATTCACCCCTCCACTTT. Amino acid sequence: CASSPRDRGNSPLHF.

The CDR3 DNA reads TGTGCCAGCAGCACCTCTAGCGGAAACACCATATATTTT. Translation gives CASSTSSGNTIYF. The chain is built from TRBV7-6 and TRBJ1-3; D is unclear. The V gene's germline CDR1 is SGHVS and CDR2 FNYEAQ. V shed 5 bases and J shed 4 bases, with 9 bases lying between them. This CDR3 contains 13 residues.

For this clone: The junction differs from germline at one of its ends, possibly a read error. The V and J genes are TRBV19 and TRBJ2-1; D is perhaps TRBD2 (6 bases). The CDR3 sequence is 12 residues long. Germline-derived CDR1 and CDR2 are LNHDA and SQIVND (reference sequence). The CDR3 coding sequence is TGTGCCAGTATTGGGACCAGAGGATGGAGGGTCTTC. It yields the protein CASIGTRGWRVF.

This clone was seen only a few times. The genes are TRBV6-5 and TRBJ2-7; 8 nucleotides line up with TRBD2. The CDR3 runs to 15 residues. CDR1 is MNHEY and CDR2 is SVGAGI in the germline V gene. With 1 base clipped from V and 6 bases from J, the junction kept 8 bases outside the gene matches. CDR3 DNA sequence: TGTGCCAGCAGTTACTATACGGGGGGGCCGGGCGAGCAGTACTTC. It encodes CASSYYTGGPGEQYF.